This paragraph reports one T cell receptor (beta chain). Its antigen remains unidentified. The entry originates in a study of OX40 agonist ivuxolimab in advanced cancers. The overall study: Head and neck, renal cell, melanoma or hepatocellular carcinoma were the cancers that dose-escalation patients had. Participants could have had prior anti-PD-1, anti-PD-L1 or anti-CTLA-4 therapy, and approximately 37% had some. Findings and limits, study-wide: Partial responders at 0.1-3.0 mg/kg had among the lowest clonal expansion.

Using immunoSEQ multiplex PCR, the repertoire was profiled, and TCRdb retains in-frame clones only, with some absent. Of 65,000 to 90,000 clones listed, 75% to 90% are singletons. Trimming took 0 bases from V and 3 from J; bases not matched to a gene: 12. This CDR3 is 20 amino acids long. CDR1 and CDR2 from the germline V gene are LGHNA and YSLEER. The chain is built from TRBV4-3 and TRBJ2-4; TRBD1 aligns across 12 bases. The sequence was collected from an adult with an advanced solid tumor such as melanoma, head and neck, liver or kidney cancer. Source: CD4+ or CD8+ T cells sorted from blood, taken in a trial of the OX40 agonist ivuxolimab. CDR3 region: CASSQDTGTGGRFGKNIQYF. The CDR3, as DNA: TGCGCCAGCAGCCAAGATACCGGGACAGGGGGCCGGTTCGGCAAAAACATTCAGTACTTC.